The rows below give T cell receptor beta chains drawn from one sample of a study of a mutant IDH1 vaccine in newly diagnosed glioma. What these receptors recognize is not known. Sequenced by immunoSEQ multiplex PCR; TCRdb stores in-frame clones only, minus some. This table has 50,000 or so clones, roughly 78% appearing once. The specimen was PBMCs, collected from a glioma patient whose treatment included an IDH1 peptide vaccine. All receptors come from a woman between 35 and 50 years old with glioma. Both conserved end residues are part of each CDR3. The order of the fields is clone size, V gene, D gene, CDR3 length, J gene, CDR3 protein, CDR3 DNA. A D gene is named only where the DNA matches it firmly. Clone size, where shown, is once, few, many, or a class for clones that have expanded.

clone size: .
V gene: TRBV27
D gene: .
CDR3 length: 14
J gene: TRBJ1-3
CDR3 protein: CASRMTGSGNTIYF
CDR3 DNA: TGTGCCAGCAGGATGACAGGATCTGGAAACACCATATATTTT

clone size: .
V gene: TRBV19
D gene: .
CDR3 length: 16
J gene: TRBJ1-2
CDR3 protein: CASSILGADRIYGYTF
CDR3 DNA: TGTGCCAGTAGTATTCTTGGCGCGGATAGAATCTATGGCTACACCTTC

clone size: .
V gene: TRBV4-2
D gene: .
CDR3 length: 16
J gene: TRBJ2-7
CDR3 protein: CASSQAVGGGLYEQYF
CDR3 DNA: TGTGCCAGCAGCCAAGCGGTGGGAGGGGGCCTCTACGAGCAGTACTTC

clone size: .
V gene: TRBV6-5
D gene: .
CDR3 length: 12
J gene: TRBJ2-7
CDR3 protein: CASSPHSYEQYF
CDR3 DNA: TGTGCCAGCAGTCCCCACTCCTACGAGCAGTACTTC

clone size: .
V gene: TRBV2
D gene: .
CDR3 length: 13
J gene: TRBJ2-7
CDR3 protein: CASSVSPPGEQYF
CDR3 DNA: TGTGCCAGCAGTGTTTCCCCCCCCGGCGAGCAGTACTTC

clone size: .
V gene: TRBV15
D gene: .
CDR3 length: 16
J gene: TRBJ1-2
CDR3 protein: CATSRDRAGLLYGYTF
CDR3 DNA: TGTGCCACCAGCAGAGATAGAGCAGGACTCCTCTATGGCTACACCTTC

clone size: .
V gene: TRBV2
D gene: .
CDR3 length: 16
J gene: TRBJ1-1
CDR3 protein: CASTLQPGGGGTEAFF
CDR3 DNA: TGTGCCAGCACTCTCCAACCCGGGGGAGGGGGTACTGAAGCTTTCTTT

clone size: few
V gene: TRBV6-5
D gene: .
CDR3 length: 15
J gene: TRBJ1-6
CDR3 protein: CASSYRQVGSSPLHF
CDR3 DNA: TGTGCCAGCAGTTACCGACAGGTTGGAAGTTCACCCCTCCACTTT

clone size: .
V gene: TRBV9
D gene: .
CDR3 length: 15
J gene: TRBJ1-4
CDR3 protein: CASSVSGTTDEKLFF
CDR3 DNA: TGTGCCAGCAGCGTTTCCGGGACGACAGATGAAAAACTGTTTTTT

clone size: .
V gene: TRBV19
D gene: .
CDR3 length: 13
J gene: TRBJ1-1
CDR3 protein: CASSSLGGSEAFF
CDR3 DNA: TGTGCCAGTAGCTCCTTGGGGGGAAGTGAAGCTTTCTTT

clone size: .
V gene: TRBV29-1
D gene: .
CDR3 length: 13
J gene: TRBJ2-5
CDR3 protein: CSVEWRPRETQYF
CDR3 DNA: TGCAGCGTTGAATGGCGGCCGCGTGAGACCCAGTACTTC

clone size: .
V gene: TRBV6-5
D gene: .
CDR3 length: 15
J gene: TRBJ1-5
CDR3 protein: CASSGVVGPGQPQHF
CDR3 DNA: TGTGCCAGCAGTGGGGTTGTGGGACCCGGTCAGCCCCAGCATTTT

clone size: .
V gene: TRBV6-5
D gene: .
CDR3 length: 14
J gene: TRBJ1-2
CDR3 protein: CANHLPGPGGGYTF
CDR3 DNA: TGTGCCAACCACCTACCGGGACCCGGAGGTGGCTACACCTTC

clone size: .
V gene: TRBV7-3
D gene: .
CDR3 length: 13
J gene: TRBJ2-7
CDR3 protein: CASGSGPSYEQYF
CDR3 DNA: TGTGCCAGTGGAAGCGGACCCTCCTACGAGCAGTACTTC

clone size: few
V gene: TRBV7-2
D gene: .
CDR3 length: 13
J gene: TRBJ2-2
CDR3 protein: CASSLVRHGELFF
CDR3 DNA: TGTGCCAGCAGCTTAGTCCGCCACGGGGAGCTGTTTTTT

clone size: .
V gene: TRBV18
D gene: .
CDR3 length: 17
J gene: TRBJ2-1
CDR3 protein: CASSPEGTVLTYNEQFF
CDR3 DNA: TGTGCCAGCTCACCGGAAGGGACCGTACTAACCTACAATGAGCAGTTCTTC

clone size: few
V gene: TRBV25-1
D gene: TRBD1
CDR3 length: 17
J gene: TRBJ1-5
CDR3 protein: CASSEFEKGQGRQPQHF
CDR3 DNA: TGTGCCAGCAGTGAATTTGAGAAGGGACAGGGCCGTCAGCCCCAGCATTTT

clone size: .
V gene: TRBV10-3
D gene: TRBD1
CDR3 length: 15
J gene: TRBJ2-2
CDR3 protein: CAISSRQGRAGELFF
CDR3 DNA: TGTGCCATCAGTTCACGACAGGGGCGCGCCGGGGAGCTGTTTTTT

clone size: .
V gene: TRBV5-1
D gene: .
CDR3 length: 15
J gene: TRBJ1-5
CDR3 protein: CASSLSGTFNQPQHF
CDR3 DNA: TGCGCCAGCAGCTTGTCCGGGACATTCAATCAGCCCCAGCATTTT

clone size: .
V gene: TRBV6-4
D gene: TRBD1
CDR3 length: 14
J gene: TRBJ1-6
CDR3 protein: CASSPWTGSSPLHF
CDR3 DNA: TGTGCCAGCAGTCCCTGGACAGGGTCTTCACCCCTCCACTTT

clone size: .
V gene: TRBV5-1
D gene: .
CDR3 length: 13
J gene: TRBJ1-2
CDR3 protein: CASSPPGTEGYTF
CDR3 DNA: TGCGCCAGCAGCCCCCCAGGGACGGAGGGCTACACCTTC

clone size: .
V gene: TRBV5-1
D gene: TRBD1
CDR3 length: 14
J gene: TRBJ1-2
CDR3 protein: CASSLGQGGYGYTF
CDR3 DNA: TGCGCCAGCAGCTTGGGACAGGGAGGCTATGGCTACACCTTC

clone size: .
V gene: TRBV10-3
D gene: .
CDR3 length: 13
J gene: TRBJ1-2
CDR3 protein: CAISESVVDGYTF
CDR3 DNA: TGTGCCATCAGTGAGTCCGTGGTTGATGGCTACACCTTC

clone size: once
V gene: TRBV7-2
D gene: TRBD1
CDR3 length: 14
J gene: TRBJ1-4
CDR3 protein: CASSLGQGNGKLFF
CDR3 DNA: TGTGCCAGCAGCTTGGGACAGGGAAATGGGAAACTGTTTTTT

clone size: .
V gene: TRBV5-5
D gene: TRBD2
CDR3 length: 16
J gene: TRBJ2-5
CDR3 protein: CASSWAAGGYDETQYF
CDR3 DNA: TGTGCCAGCTCCTGGGCAGCGGGGGGGTACGATGAGACCCAGTACTTC

clone size: .
V gene: TRBV11-2
D gene: .
CDR3 length: 17
J gene: TRBJ1-1
CDR3 protein: CASSPGTFDRMNTEAFF
CDR3 DNA: TGTGCCAGCAGCCCCGGAACCTTTGACAGAATGAACACTGAAGCTTTCTTT

clone size: .
V gene: TRBV5-1
D gene: TRBD2
CDR3 length: 15
J gene: TRBJ2-1
CDR3 protein: CASSWSSGGEREQFF
CDR3 DNA: TGCGCCAGCAGCTGGAGTAGCGGGGGGGAACGTGAGCAGTTCTTC

clone size: .
V gene: TRBV21-1
D gene: .
CDR3 length: 14
J gene: TRBJ1-2
CDR3 protein: CASLGEEGFEGYTF
CDR3 DNA: TGTGCCAGCTTGGGGGAAGAAGGATTTGAAGGCTACACCTTC

clone size: .
V gene: TRBV7-2
D gene: .
CDR3 length: 13
J gene: TRBJ1-2
CDR3 protein: CASRSQVNYGYTF
CDR3 DNA: TGTGCCAGCAGGTCTCAGGTTAACTATGGCTACACCTTC

clone size: .
V gene: TRBV11-3
D gene: TRBD1
CDR3 length: 15
J gene: TRBJ2-2
CDR3 protein: CASSSTGTETGELFF
CDR3 DNA: TGTGCCAGCAGCTCAACCGGGACAGAGACCGGGGAGCTGTTTTTT

clone size: .
V gene: TRBV5-1
D gene: .
CDR3 length: 14
J gene: TRBJ2-6
CDR3 protein: CASSPQAGANVLTF
CDR3 DNA: TGCGCCAGCAGCCCCCAAGCTGGGGCCAACGTCCTGACTTTC

clone size: .
V gene: TRBV6-5
D gene: .
CDR3 length: 14
J gene: TRBJ2-2
CDR3 protein: CASSLLNSAGELFF
CDR3 DNA: TGTGCCAGCAGTCTACTAAACTCGGCCGGGGAGCTGTTTTTT

clone size: few
V gene: TRBV4-1
D gene: .
CDR3 length: 17
J gene: TRBJ1-4
CDR3 protein: CASSQDGWRSGNEKLFF
CDR3 DNA: TGCGCCAGCAGCCAAGATGGATGGAGATCGGGAAATGAAAAACTGTTTTTT

clone size: few
V gene: TRBV7-9
D gene: .
CDR3 length: 14
J gene: TRBJ2-3
CDR3 protein: CASSPGWSTDTQYF
CDR3 DNA: TGTGCCAGCAGCCCTGGCTGGAGCACAGATACGCAGTATTTT

clone size: .
V gene: TRBV19
D gene: .
CDR3 length: 16
J gene: TRBJ1-5
CDR3 protein: CASSTRTGLENQPQHF
CDR3 DNA: TGTGCCAGTAGTACTCGTACAGGGTTGGAGAATCAGCCCCAGCATTTT

clone size: .
V gene: TRBV11-2
D gene: .
CDR3 length: 14
J gene: TRBJ2-7
CDR3 protein: CASSLRLSSYEQYF
CDR3 DNA: TGTGCCAGCAGCTTAAGGTTGTCTTCCTACGAGCAGTACTTC

clone size: .
V gene: TRBV6-5
D gene: TRBD1
CDR3 length: 13
J gene: TRBJ1-1
CDR3 protein: CASSAPTGGVAFF
CDR3 DNA: TGTGCCAGCAGTGCCCCGACAGGGGGAGTAGCTTTCTTT

clone size: .
V gene: TRBV27
D gene: .
CDR3 length: 14
J gene: TRBJ2-7
CDR3 protein: CASSLGDGPYEQYF
CDR3 DNA: TGTGCCAGCAGTTTAGGGGACGGACCCTACGAGCAGTACTTC

clone size: .
V gene: TRBV15
D gene: .
CDR3 length: 14
J gene: TRBJ1-2
CDR3 protein: CATSSLGFNYGYTF
CDR3 DNA: TGTGCCACCAGCAGTCTAGGTTTTAACTATGGCTACACCTTC

clone size: .
V gene: TRBV6-6
D gene: .
CDR3 length: 11
J gene: TRBJ2-7
CDR3 protein: CASQGFHEQYF
CDR3 DNA: TGTGCCTCGCAGGGTTTCCACGAGCAGTACTTC

clone size: .
V gene: TRBV29-1
D gene: .
CDR3 length: 14
J gene: TRBJ1-4
CDR3 protein: CSALSTGLGEKLFF
CDR3 DNA: TGCAGCGCCCTTTCAACGGGGCTTGGGGAAAAACTGTTTTTT

clone size: .
V gene: TRBV7-9
D gene: .
CDR3 length: 12
J gene: TRBJ2-7
CDR3 protein: CASSSGSAEQYF
CDR3 DNA: TGTGCCAGCAGCTCGGGGTCTGCTGAGCAGTACTTC

clone size: .
V gene: TRBV18
D gene: .
CDR3 length: 14
J gene: TRBJ1-5
CDR3 protein: CASSPSGRNQPQHF
CDR3 DNA: TGTGCCAGCTCACCGTCAGGACGCAATCAGCCCCAGCATTTT

clone size: .
V gene: TRBV7-9
D gene: TRBD1
CDR3 length: 15
J gene: TRBJ1-2
CDR3 protein: CASSSGQGVIDGYTF
CDR3 DNA: TGTGCCAGCAGCAGCGGACAGGGTGTGATAGATGGCTACACCTTC

clone size: .
V gene: TRBV9
D gene: TRBD1
CDR3 length: 16
J gene: TRBJ1-5
CDR3 protein: CASSVGTGVGNQPQHF
CDR3 DNA: TGTGCCAGCAGCGTAGGGACAGGGGTTGGAAATCAGCCCCAGCATTTT

clone size: .
V gene: TRBV5-1
D gene: .
CDR3 length: 13
J gene: TRBJ1-1
CDR3 protein: CASSSAGNTEAFF
CDR3 DNA: TGCGCCAGCAGCTCCGCAGGGAACACTGAAGCTTTCTTT

clone size: few
V gene: TRBV30
D gene: .
CDR3 length: 11
J gene: TRBJ1-2
CDR3 protein: CAWSVLGGYTF
CDR3 DNA: TGTGCCTGGAGTGTACTCGGGGGCTACACCTTC

clone size: .
V gene: TRBV4-2
D gene: .
CDR3 length: 15
J gene: TRBJ1-1
CDR3 protein: CASSQDGTLNTEAFF
CDR3 DNA: TGTGCCAGCAGCCAAGATGGGACCCTCAACACTGAAGCTTTCTTT

clone size: .
V gene: TRBV4-2
D gene: TRBD1
CDR3 length: 15
J gene: TRBJ2-7
CDR3 protein: CASSQVGDRELEQYF
CDR3 DNA: TGTGCCAGCAGCCAAGTTGGTGACAGGGAATTAGAGCAGTACTTC

clone size: .
V gene: TRBV6-1
D gene: .
CDR3 length: 14
J gene: TRBJ2-7
CDR3 protein: CASSGQGIGYEQYF
CDR3 DNA: TGTGCCAGCAGTGGCCAGGGGATTGGGTACGAGCAGTACTTC

clone size: few
V gene: TRBV19
D gene: .
CDR3 length: 15
J gene: TRBJ1-2
CDR3 protein: CASTSLLGGNYGYTF
CDR3 DNA: TGTGCCAGTACCTCACTTCTAGGGGGTAACTATGGCTACACCTTC

clone size: .
V gene: TRBV19
D gene: TRBD1
CDR3 length: 14
J gene: TRBJ2-1
CDR3 protein: CASTTLDRADEQFF
CDR3 DNA: TGTGCCAGTACTACCCTGGACAGGGCTGATGAGCAGTTCTTC

clone size: .
V gene: TRBV7-9
D gene: TRBD2
CDR3 length: 16
J gene: TRBJ2-3
CDR3 protein: CASSSGGRGLADTQYF
CDR3 DNA: TGTGCCAGCAGCTCGGGGGGGCGGGGGCTCGCAGATACGCAGTATTTT

clone size: .
V gene: TRBV5-1
D gene: .
CDR3 length: 14
J gene: TRBJ2-7
CDR3 protein: CASSLGQTGYEQYF
CDR3 DNA: TGCGCCAGCAGCTTGGGACAGACTGGTTACGAGCAGTACTTC

clone size: .
V gene: TRBV9
D gene: TRBD2
CDR3 length: 15
J gene: TRBJ2-1
CDR3 protein: CASSVVAGGFDEQFF
CDR3 DNA: TGTGCCAGCAGCGTAGTGGCGGGGGGGTTTGATGAGCAGTTCTTC

clone size: .
V gene: TRBV2
D gene: TRBD1
CDR3 length: 15
J gene: TRBJ2-7
CDR3 protein: CASTSPGQGTYEQYF
CDR3 DNA: TGTGCCAGCACCTCGCCGGGACAGGGAACCTACGAGCAGTACTTC

clone size: few
V gene: TRBV30
D gene: TRBD1
CDR3 length: 14
J gene: TRBJ1-3
CDR3 protein: CAWSVGDRRNTIYF
CDR3 DNA: TGTGCCTGGAGTGTGGGGGACAGGCGAAACACCATATATTTT

clone size: few
V gene: TRBV5-1
D gene: .
CDR3 length: 16
J gene: TRBJ1-1
CDR3 protein: CASSLVGRGRGTEAFF
CDR3 DNA: TGCGCCAGCAGCTTGGTTGGCAGGGGCCGCGGCACTGAAGCTTTCTTT

clone size: .
V gene: TRBV7-2
D gene: .
CDR3 length: 16
J gene: TRBJ1-5
CDR3 protein: CASSPAGTSPGEPQHF
CDR3 DNA: TGTGCCAGCAGCCCGGCCGGGACGAGCCCCGGTGAGCCCCAGCATTTT

clone size: .
V gene: TRBV5-6
D gene: TRBD2
CDR3 length: 15
J gene: TRBJ2-3
CDR3 protein: CASSLLAGGTDTQYF
CDR3 DNA: TGTGCCAGCAGCTTACTAGCGGGGGGCACAGATACGCAGTATTTT